This T cell receptor beta chain was captured by sequencing in a study of regulatory T cells in long-lasting Graves disease. Libraries of TCR beta came from iRepertoire HTBI primers plus Arm-PCR of CDR3 regions. In TCRdb, the multiplex PCR reads were re-called with MiXCR into one record per CDR3 protein. The sample lists hundreds of thousands of distinct CDR3 sequences, 13% seen once, with over 7.5% in the top ten. Time point specified: newly diagnosed GD, antithyroid drugs for less than 3 months. From RNA extracted from PBMCs, the TCR library was made. Germline CDR1 is SNHLY and CDR2 is FYNNEI. The CDR3 is made up of 12 amino acids. The ends were cut back, 7 bases at V and 6 bases at J, with 9 bases in the middle. This sample also belongs to another study, concerning T cells in Graves' hyperthyroidism and ophthalmopathy.

Sequenced material: peripheral blood mononuclear cells (PBMCs), taken at new diagnosis, from a patient treated with antithyroid drugs. The sequence came from a man aged 25-45 years with Graves disease. The V and J genes are TRBV2 and TRBJ2-2, with a possible D match to TRBD2 (5 bases). CDR3 in DNA: TGTGCCAGCATAGGAGGTCCCGGGGAGCTGTTTTTT. It encodes CASIGGPGELFF.